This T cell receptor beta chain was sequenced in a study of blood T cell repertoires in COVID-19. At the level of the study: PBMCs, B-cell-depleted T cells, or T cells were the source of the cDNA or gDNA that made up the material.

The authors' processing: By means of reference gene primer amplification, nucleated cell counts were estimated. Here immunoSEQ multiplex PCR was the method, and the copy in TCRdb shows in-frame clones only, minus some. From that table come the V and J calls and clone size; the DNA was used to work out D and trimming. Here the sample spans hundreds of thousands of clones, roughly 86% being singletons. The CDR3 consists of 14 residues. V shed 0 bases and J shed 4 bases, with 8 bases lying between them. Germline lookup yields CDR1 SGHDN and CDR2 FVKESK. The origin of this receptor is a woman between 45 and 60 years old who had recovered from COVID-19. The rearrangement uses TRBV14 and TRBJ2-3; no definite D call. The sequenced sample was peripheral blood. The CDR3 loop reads CASSQERSSDTQYF. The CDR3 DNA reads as TGTGCCAGCAGCCAAGAAAGGAGTTCAGATACGCAGTATTTT.